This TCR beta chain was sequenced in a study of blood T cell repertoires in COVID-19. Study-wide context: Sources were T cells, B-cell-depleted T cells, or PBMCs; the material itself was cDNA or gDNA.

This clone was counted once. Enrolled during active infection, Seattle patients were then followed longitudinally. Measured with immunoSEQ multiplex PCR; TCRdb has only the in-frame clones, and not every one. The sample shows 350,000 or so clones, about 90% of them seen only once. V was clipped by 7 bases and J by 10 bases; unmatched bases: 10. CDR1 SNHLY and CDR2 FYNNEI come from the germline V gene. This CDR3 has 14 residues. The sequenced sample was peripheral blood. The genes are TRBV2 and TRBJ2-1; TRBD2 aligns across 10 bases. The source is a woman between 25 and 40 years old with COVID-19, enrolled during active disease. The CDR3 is CASNSLAGAREQFF. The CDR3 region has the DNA TGTGCCAGCAATAGTCTAGCGGGAGCCCGCGAGCAGTTCTTC.